These 14 T cell receptor beta chains were all obtained from the same sample, sequenced in a study of cytomegalovirus exposure and HLA in healthy donors. Primers: 60 Vbeta forward and 13 Jbeta reverse. The assay was immunoSEQ multiplex PCR, and TCRdb's table has in-frame clones only and misses some. The sample consists of 98,000 or so clones, around three quarters of them appearing once. Source material: PBMCs. All receptors derive from a human donor in good health.

J is TRBJ2-7 and V is TRBV14; perhaps TRBD1 as D (5 bases). The CDR3 has 15 amino acids. The V end was cut by 2 bases, the J end by 2 bases, with 13 bases between. Germline CDR1 reads SGHDN; CDR2 reads FVKESK. CDR3 bases: TGTGCCAGCAGCCAAACATTGACAGATGCCTACGAGCAGTACTTC. Protein: CASSQTLTDAYEQYF.

The chain carries TRBV19 and TRBJ2-1; D perhaps matches TRBD2 (6 bases). CDR1 LNHDA and CDR2 SQIVND come from the germline V gene (reference sequence). CDR3 length: 15 residues. V was clipped by 5 bases and J by 0 bases, with 11 bases between them. CDR3 region: CASSDRGNSYNEQFF. CDR3 bases: TGTGCCAGTAGTGACCGGGGGAACTCCTACAATGAGCAGTTCTTC.

The sample holds one count of this clone. The chain uses TRBV6-1 and TRBJ2-5; 10 bases map to TRBD1. The J segment lost 4 bases and the V segment lost 4 bases, leaving 6 bases of the junction unmatched. This CDR3 has 15 residues. From germline, CDR1 is MNHNS and CDR2 SASEGT. CDR3 in amino acids: CASSAGTGVVETQYF. The DNA for the CDR3 is TGTGCCAGCAGTGCCGGGACAGGGGTTGTAGAGACCCAGTACTTC.

The chain carries TRBV28 and TRBJ1-6, with 9 bases that match TRBD1. The CDR3 runs 14 residues. Germline V lookup: CDR1 MDHEN, CDR2 SYDVKM. After removal of 6 bases from V and 11 bases from J, the junction contained 8 bases not matched to a gene. In DNA form, the CDR3 reads TGTGCCAGCAGACTGGGACAGGGCATCCCACCCCTCCACTTT. Translating gives CASRLGQGIPPLHF.

The V gene is TRBV5-1, the J gene TRBJ2-7, with D perhaps matching TRBD1 (6 bases). V shed 4 bases and J shed 2 bases, with 10 bases lying between them. The germline gives CDR1 SGHRS, CDR2 YFSETQ. There are 13 residues in the CDR3. The CDR3 region is CASSHGQPYEQYF. The CDR3 region has the DNA TGCGCCAGCAGCCACGGACAGCCCTACGAGCAGTACTTC. The full variable domain, with the rest looked up from reference TRBV5-1 and TRBJ2-7, is KAGVTQTPRYLIKTRGQQVTLSCSPISGHRSVSWYQQTPGQGLQFLFEYFSETQRNKGNFPGRFSGRQFSNSRSEMNVSTLELGDSALYLCASSHGQPYEQYFGPGTRLTVT.

V and J are TRBV5-4 and TRBJ2-5; TRBD1 matches at 11 bases. CDR3 size: 14 residues. With 5 bases clipped from V and 2 bases from J, the junction kept 2 bases outside the gene matches. CDR1 and CDR2 (germline): SGHNT, YYREEE (reference sequence). The CDR3 DNA reads TGTGCCAGCAGGCGGGACAGGGGGCAAGAGACCCAGTACTTC. It specifies CASRRDRGQETQYF.

The CDR3, as DNA: TGTGCCAGTACCCCGAGCGGACTAGCTTACCAAGAGACCCAGTACTTC. It yields the protein CASTPSGLAYQETQYF. This chain links TRBV19 with TRBJ2-5, with TRBD2 matching over 8 bases. V was clipped by 7 bases and J by 0 bases; unmatched bases: 10. Germline V lookup: CDR1 LNHDA, CDR2 SQIVND (reference sequence). The CDR3 runs to 16 residues.

The chain combines TRBV5-4 with TRBJ2-5; 16 bases match TRBD2. CDR1 is SGHNT and CDR2 is YYREEE in the germline V gene (reference sequence). CDR3 length: 17 amino acids. V trimming: 4 bases; J trimming: 4 bases; junction bases outside the gene matches: 7. As DNA, the CDR3 is TGTGCCAGCAGCCGCGGGACTAGCGGGGGGGCCCCAGAGACCCAGTACTTC. This sequence encodes CASSRGTSGGAPETQYF.

The chain recombines TRBV19 with TRBJ1-5, with 7 bases identical to TRBD1. This CDR3 region has 16 residues. The trim removed 7 bases at V and 0 bases at J, leaving 9 bases unmatched. Germline lookup yields CDR1 LNHDA and CDR2 SQIVND (reference sequence). The CDR3: CASILTGVNSNQPQHF. The CDR3 DNA reads as TGTGCCAGTATTCTCACAGGGGTGAATAGCAATCAGCCCCAGCATTTT.

The chain has TRBV30 and TRBJ2-1; D gene uncertain. The germline V and J ends were trimmed by 2 bases and 1 base, with 6 bases remaining between them. This CDR3 contains 13 residues. Germline V gives CDR1 GTSNPN, CDR2 SVGIG (reference sequence). The CDR3 DNA is TGTGCCTGGAGTCTAGTGTCCTACAATGAGCAGTTCTTC. It encodes CAWSLVSYNEQFF.

V gene TRBV5-1 combines with J gene TRBJ2-2; D unresolved. V gave up 1 base and J gave up 0 bases, with 13 bases separating them. This CDR3 spans 17 amino acids. Germline assignment: CDR1 SGHRS and CDR2 YFSETQ. CDR3 protein: CASSLTANTANTGELFF. In DNA, the CDR3 is TGCGCCAGCAGCTTGACAGCCAATACCGCGAACACCGGGGAGCTGTTTTTT.

This chain links TRBV5-1 with TRBJ2-3; no definite D call. The CDR3 is made up of 16 amino acids. Trimming took off 0 bases at V and 4 bases at J, with 15 bases between the two ends. CDR1 is SGHRS, CDR2 YFSETQ, per germline. CDR3 loop: CASSLGWARPSDTQYF. CDR3 bases: TGCGCCAGCAGCTTGGGATGGGCGCGTCCGTCAGATACGCAGTATTTT.

The genes are TRBV7-6 and TRBJ1-1; weak D call: TRBD1 (6 bases). Trimming left V 3 bases short and J 1 base short, with 18 bases between. The germline gives CDR1 SGHVS, CDR2 FNYEAQ. The CDR3 runs 17 residues. CDR3 sequence reads: CASSLTPPATGNTEAFF. The CDR3 DNA sequence: TGTGCCAGCAGCTTGACCCCGCCCGCGACAGGGAACACTGAAGCTTTCTTT.

V usage is TRBV5-1 and J usage is TRBJ2-3; the D gene is possibly TRBD2 (6 bases). With 0 bases removed from V and 3 bases from J, the gap between germline ends came to 11 bases. In germline, CDR1 is SGHRS, CDR2 YFSETQ. The CDR3 loop spans 15 amino acids. CDR3 sequence (DNA): TGCGCCAGCAGCTTGGACGTCGGGAGAACAGATACGCAGTATTTT. This sequence encodes CASSLDVGRTDTQYF.